The 28 T cell receptor beta chains in this list originate from one sample, sequenced in a study of vaccination and CD4 T cells after COVID-19. Treatment indicated: approximately nine-day PBMC culture with coronavirus spike peptide pools or control peptides (ViraFEST assay). CD4+ T cells that had been cultured provided DNA sequenced with the Oncomine TCR Beta short-read assay. TCRdb redid the calling of the PCR reads with MiXCR, one entry per CDR3 protein. Of 13,000 to 15,000 distinct CDR3 sequences in the sample, 30% to 50% are singletons; the top ten hold 10%. For these receptors, no antigen is known. The specimen sequenced was CD4+ T cells from blood, cultured in vitro. Receptors were obtained from a human donor who had recovered from COVID-19.

The V and J genes are TRBV7-2 and TRBJ2-1; D remains unclear. This CDR3 is 14 amino acids long. CDR1 is SGHTA and CDR2 is FQGNSA in the germline V gene. Trimming cost V 8 bases and J 1 base, with 12 bases left between them. The CDR3 protein is CASDSVGSYNEQFF. In nucleotides, the CDR3 is TGTGCCAGCGACTCAGTGGGATCCTACAATGAGCAGTTCTTC.

The chain is built from TRBV20-1 and TRBJ1-3; no clear D gene. V was trimmed by 4 bases and J by 1 base, leaving 2 bases between them. There are 11 residues in the CDR3. Germline CDR1 reads DFQATT; CDR2 reads SNEGSKA (reference sequence). CDR3 DNA sequence: TGCAGTGCTAAATCTGGAAACACCATATATTTT. Its translation is CSAKSGNTIYF.

This chain links TRBV7-8 with TRBJ2-1; D is possibly TRBD2 (6 bases). In germline, CDR1 is SGHVS, CDR2 FQNEAQ. The V gene lost 5 bases and the J gene lost 0 bases, with 14 bases spanning the gap. This CDR3 contains 16 residues. CDR3 protein: CASSPRRGSSYNEQFF. Written as DNA, the CDR3 is TGTGCCAGCAGCCCGCGACGGGGGAGCTCCTACAATGAGCAGTTCTTC.

CDR3 in amino acids: CSARLASGTYNEQFF. Written as DNA, the CDR3 is TGCAGTGCTAGATTGGCCAGCGGGACCTACAATGAGCAGTTCTTC. The chain combines TRBV20-1 with TRBJ2-1, with 7 bases that match TRBD2. Germline CDR1 reads DFQATT; CDR2 reads SNEGSKA (reference sequence). V gave up 2 bases and J gave up 2 bases; unmatched junction bases: 6. The CDR3 has 15 residues.

V is TRBV9 and J is TRBJ1-6; 7 nucleotides match TRBD1. Looked up from germline, CDR1 is SGDLS and CDR2 is YYNGEE. The V and J ends lost 7 bases and 7 bases, in that order; junction bases with no gene match: 11. The CDR3 is made up of 15 amino acids. DNA for the CDR3: TGTGCCAGCGGCGGACGGACAGGAACCAATTCACCCCTCCACTTT. Its protein product is CASGGRTGTNSPLHF.

On this clonotype itself: One end of the junction fails to match germline, which may point to a read error. V and J are TRBV20-1 and TRBJ2-7; D gene unclear. This CDR3 region has 14 residues. In germline, CDR1 is DFQATT, CDR2 SNEGSKA (reference sequence). CDR3 sequence (DNA): TGCGGTGCCCAAGGCCCCGGAATGAACTACGAGCAGTACTTC. Its protein is CGAQGPGMNYEQYF.

The chain has TRBV20-1 and TRBJ2-3; 8 nucleotides match TRBD1. The CDR3 consists of 14 residues. Unmatched junction bases numbered 6, after V lost 5 bases and J lost 2 bases. Germline CDR1 reads DFQATT; CDR2 reads SNEGSKA (reference sequence). In DNA, the CDR3 is TGCAGTGCTGGACGACAGGGGTCCACAGATACGCAGTATTTT. Translated: CSAGRQGSTDTQYF.

J is TRBJ1-3 and V is TRBV20-1, with D possibly matching TRBD1 (5 bases). The germline gives CDR1 DFQATT, CDR2 SNEGSKA (reference sequence). The CDR3 is made up of 17 amino acids. V lost 0 bases to trimming and J lost 0 bases, with 15 bases between them. CDR3: CSARDSRGSSSGNTIYF. The CDR3 nucleotides are TGCAGTGCTAGAGATTCTAGGGGCTCAAGCTCTGGAAACACCATATATTTT.

The chain combines TRBV29-1 with TRBJ2-7, with a possible D match to TRBD2 (5 bases). V dropped 7 bases and J dropped 3 bases, with 13 bases sitting between them. From germline, CDR1 is SQVTM and CDR2 ANQGSEA. The CDR3 length is 12 residues. As DNA, the CDR3 is TGCAGCGGCCAGGACGGGAACTACGAGCAGTACTTC. Translated: CSGQDGNYEQYF.

The chain's CDR3 is CASSLTILQGGTEAFF. The CDR3 DNA sequence: TGCGCCAGCAGCTTAACCATACTACAGGGGGGGACTGAAGCTTTCTTT. The rearrangement uses TRBV5-1 and TRBJ1-1; 8 positions match TRBD1. The germline gives CDR1 SGHRS, CDR2 YFSETQ. The V and J ends lost 2 bases and 5 bases, in that order; junction bases with no gene match: 11. The CDR3 is made up of 16 amino acids.

V gene TRBV7-6 combines with J gene TRBJ2-3, with 14 bases aligning to TRBD2. The CDR3 runs 18 residues. The germline V gene has CDR1 SGHVS and CDR2 FNYEAQ. Germline trimming cut 7 bases from V and 3 bases from J; bases unmatched to any gene: 12. CDR3 amino acids: CASTPGLAGEIGTDTQYF. In DNA, the CDR3 is TGTGCCAGCACCCCGGGACTAGCGGGAGAGATCGGAACAGATACGCAGTATTTT.

This clonotype was picked up one time. This chain connects TRBV7-9 to TRBJ2-5; D remains unclear. The CDR3 consists of 13 residues. V shed 1 base and J shed 3 bases, with 6 bases lying between them. Germline V gene lookup returns CDR1 SEHNR and CDR2 FQNEAQ (reference sequence). The DNA of the CDR3 is TGTGCCAGCAGCTTAGGTTTCGAAGAGACCCAGTACTTC. Translation gives CASSLGFEETQYF.

The chain is built from TRBV20-1 and TRBJ2-1; D is unclear. The CDR3 spans 17 residues. Trimming removed 3 bases from V and 0 bases from J, with 18 bases in between. The germline V gene encodes CDR1 DFQATT and CDR2 SNEGSKA (reference sequence). CDR3 DNA: TGCAGTGCTAGGTTTATTGGGCGCAAGAGCTCCTACAATGAGCAGTTCTTC. Amino acids: CSARFIGRKSSYNEQFF.

This chain joins TRBV10-3 and TRBJ2-1, with a possible D match to TRBD2 (6 bases). This CDR3 region has 11 residues. V was cut by 7 bases and J by 5 bases, with 6 bases left in between. CDR1 is ENHRY, CDR2 SYGVKD, per germline. CDR3 protein: CAITGDNEQFF. The CDR3 DNA reads as TGTGCCATCACGGGGGACAATGAGCAGTTCTTC.

J is TRBJ1-4 and V is TRBV20-1; a possible D gene is TRBD1 (5 bases). Germline CDR1 DFQATT, CDR2 SNEGSKA (reference sequence). The CDR3 extends over 15 amino acids. V gave up 6 bases and J gave up 1 base, with 15 bases separating them. The CDR3 region has the DNA TGCAGTGCGGTTCGACAGAAACGAACTAATGAAAAACTGTTTTTT. Its translation is CSAVRQKRTNEKLFF.

The chain couples TRBV6-1 to TRBJ2-3; TRBD1 is a possible D gene (5 bases). Trimming removed 6 bases from V and 0 bases from J, with 10 bases in between. CDR1 is MNHNS, CDR2 SASEGT, per germline. The CDR3 loop spans 14 amino acids. CDR3 region: CASRRQRSTDTQYF. The DNA for the CDR3 is TGTGCCAGCAGGCGACAGCGCAGCACAGATACGCAGTATTTT.

The gene calls are TRBV20-1 and TRBJ2-3; 8 positions match TRBD2. J lost 5 bases, V lost 7 bases, and 8 bases had no gene match. Germline-derived CDR1 and CDR2 are DFQATT and SNEGSKA (reference sequence). This CDR3 comprises 13 residues. Here the CDR3 DNA reads TGCAGTGGTGAGACTAGCGCTGGAGATACGCAGTATTTT. Its translation: CSGETSAGDTQYF.

J is TRBJ1-5 and V is TRBV28; D is ambiguous. Trimming removed 6 bases from V and 5 bases from J, with 23 bases in between. CDR1 is MDHEN and CDR2 is SYDVKM in the germline V gene. The CDR3 has 17 residues. CDR3: CASSLGSFVGRDQPQHF. The CDR3 nucleotides read TGTGCCAGCAGCTTAGGGAGTTTCGTGGGTCGGGATCAGCCCCAGCATTTT.

This clonotype was found a few times. CDR3 region: CASSLGQGYGYTF. Here the CDR3 DNA reads TGTGCCAGCAGCTTAGGGCAGGGCTATGGCTACACCTTC. The rearrangement uses TRBV7-3 and TRBJ1-2; D perhaps matches TRBD1 (5 bases). V was trimmed by 2 bases and J by 4 bases, leaving 8 bases between them. The CDR3 is 13 amino acids. Germline V CDR1 and CDR2: SGHTA, FQGTGA.

The chain joins TRBV2 to TRBJ2-7, with D possibly being TRBD1 (6 bases). This CDR3 is built from 14 residues. Germline CDR1 SNHLY, CDR2 FYNNEI. Trimming left V 4 bases short and J 4 bases short, with 14 bases between. The CDR3 region has the DNA TGTGCCAGCAGTGTACAGGGAAAGAGGTACGAGCAGTACTTC. Its protein product is CASSVQGKRYEQYF.

V is TRBV7-3 and J is TRBJ2-5; 10 bases are a match to TRBD1. Trimming removed 3 bases from V and 1 base from J; junction bases left unmatched: 5. CDR3 length: 16 residues. Germline V gene data show CDR1 as SGHTA and CDR2 as FQGTGA. The CDR3 loop reads CASSLGTGASQETQYF. As DNA, the CDR3 is TGTGCCAGCAGCTTGGGGACAGGGGCGAGCCAAGAGACCCAGTACTTC. Full variable domain (remainder filled in from reference TRBV7-3 and TRBJ2-5): GAGVSQTPSNKVTEKGKYVELRCDPISGHTALYWYRQSLGQGPEFLIYFQGTGAADDSGLPNDRFFAVRPEGSVSTLKIQRTERGDSAVYLCASSLGTGASQETQYFGPGTRLLVL.

The V and J genes are TRBV28 and TRBJ2-4; 9 bases align to TRBD2. The germline V gene encodes CDR1 MDHEN and CDR2 SYDVKM. The CDR3 runs to 15 residues. Germline trimming cut 8 bases from V and 6 bases from J; bases unmatched to any gene: 11. The CDR3 bases are TGTGCCAGCTTGGGGTTAGGGACTAGCCCAAACATTCAGTACTTC. Translated, it gives CASLGLGTSPNIQYF. Variable domain in full (rest from reference TRBV28 and TRBJ2-4): DVKVTQSSRYLVKRTGEKVFLECVQDMDHENMFWYRQDPGLGLRLIYFSYDVKMKEKGDIPEGYSVSREKKERFSLILESASTNQTSMYLCASLGLGTSPNIQYFGAGTRLSVL.

The CDR3 protein is CSAPSTLALHYNEQFF. CDR3 bases: TGCAGTGCTCCTAGTACCCTAGCGCTACACTACAATGAGCAGTTCTTC. The chain joins TRBV20-1 to TRBJ2-1, with a weak D call TRBD2 (6 bases). The CDR3 covers 16 residues. The germline gives CDR1 DFQATT, CDR2 SNEGSKA (reference sequence). Trimming left V 5 bases short and J 3 bases short, with 20 bases between.

This clonotype has a single count. This chain connects TRBV11-2 to TRBJ2-1; tentatively, D is TRBD1 (5 bases). This CDR3 has 17 amino acids. From germline, CDR1 is SGHAT and CDR2 FQNNGV. Deletions cut 3 bases from V and 6 bases from J, with 21 bases between. Here the CDR3 DNA reads TGTGCCAGCAGCTTGACCCCCGACTTATTAGGGGTCAATGAGCAGTTCTTC. It specifies CASSLTPDLLGVNEQFF.

The chain is built from TRBV12-3 or TRBV12-4 and TRBJ1-6; TRBD1 is a possible D gene (5 bases). CDR3 size: 14 residues. V was shortened by 5 bases and J by 9 bases, with 14 bases between the two germline ends. The chain's CDR3 is CASSLQQGGSPLHF. CDR3 nucleotide sequence: TGTGCCAGCAGTCTTCAGCAGGGTGGTTCACCCCTCCACTTT.

This chain joins TRBV7-8 and TRBJ2-5, with a possible D match to TRBD2 (6 bases). The CDR3 is 13 residues long. Germline V CDR1 and CDR2: SGHVS, FQNEAQ. V was clipped by 5 bases and J by 2 bases, with 9 bases between them. This chain's CDR3 is CASSRGLQETQYF. The CDR3 nucleotides read TGTGCCAGCAGCAGGGGACTTCAAGAGACCCAGTACTTC.

The chain carries TRBV11-3 and TRBJ2-1; no clear D. Trimming left V 0 bases short and J 10 bases short, with 4 bases between. Germline V gives CDR1 SGHNT, CDR2 YENEEA. This CDR3 has 11 residues. Here the CDR3 reads CASSLDDEQFF. The CDR3, as DNA: TGTGCCAGCAGCTTAGACGACGAGCAGTTCTTC.

This chain joins TRBV20-1 and TRBJ1-1, with a weak D call TRBD1 (5 bases). CDR1 is DFQATT and CDR2 is SNEGSKA in the germline V gene (reference sequence). The CDR3 runs 13 residues. Trimming removed 8 bases from V and 4 bases from J, with 17 bases in between. CDR3 DNA sequence: TGCAGTTCCACGGGGACCCGGAGCACTGAAGCTTTCTTT. Protein sequence: CSSTGTRSTEAFF.